This T cell receptor (beta chain) was sequenced during a study of cytomegalovirus exposure and HLA in healthy donors. Study findings and constraints: Judged likely to be a sequencing artifact was a cluster of highly shared sequence variants. It was reported that TCR beta sequences correctly inferred the HLA-A and HLA-B alleles for most subjects.

On this clone: Its antigen is unidentified.

The V gene's germline CDR1 is GTSNPN and CDR2 SVGIG (reference sequence). This CDR3 has 17 amino acids. The trim removed 1 base at V and 11 bases at J, leaving 19 bases unmatched. The PCR employed 60 Vbeta primers together with 13 Jbeta primers. Data came from immunoSEQ multiplex PCR; TCRdb stores just in-frame clones and leaves some out. The table includes under 150,000 clones, approximately 80% detected once. V usage is TRBV30 and J usage is TRBJ1-5; 8 bases agree with TRBD1. The clonotype was recovered from a woman aged 40 to 50 in good health and CMV-seropositive. Sequences were obtained from PBMCs. In nucleotides, the CDR3 is TGTGCCTGGAGTGCATCAGGGCAGGGGGCCCTGCCGGGGGCCCAGCATTTT. Encoded protein: CAWSASGQGALPGAQHF.